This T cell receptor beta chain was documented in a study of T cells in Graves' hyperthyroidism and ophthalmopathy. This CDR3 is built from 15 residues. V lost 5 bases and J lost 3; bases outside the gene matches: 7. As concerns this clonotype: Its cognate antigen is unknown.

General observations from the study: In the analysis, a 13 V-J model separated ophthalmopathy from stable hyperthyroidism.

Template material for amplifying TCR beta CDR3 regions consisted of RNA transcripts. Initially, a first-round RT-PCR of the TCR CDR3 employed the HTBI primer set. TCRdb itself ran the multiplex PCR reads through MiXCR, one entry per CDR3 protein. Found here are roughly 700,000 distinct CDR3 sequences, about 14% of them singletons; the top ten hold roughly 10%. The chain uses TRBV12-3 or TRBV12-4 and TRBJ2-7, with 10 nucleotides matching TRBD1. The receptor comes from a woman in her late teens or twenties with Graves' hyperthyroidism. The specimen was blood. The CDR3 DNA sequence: TGTGCCAGCAGTCCCCCCGGGACAGGGGACTACGAGCAGTACTTC. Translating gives CASSPPGTGDYEQYF.